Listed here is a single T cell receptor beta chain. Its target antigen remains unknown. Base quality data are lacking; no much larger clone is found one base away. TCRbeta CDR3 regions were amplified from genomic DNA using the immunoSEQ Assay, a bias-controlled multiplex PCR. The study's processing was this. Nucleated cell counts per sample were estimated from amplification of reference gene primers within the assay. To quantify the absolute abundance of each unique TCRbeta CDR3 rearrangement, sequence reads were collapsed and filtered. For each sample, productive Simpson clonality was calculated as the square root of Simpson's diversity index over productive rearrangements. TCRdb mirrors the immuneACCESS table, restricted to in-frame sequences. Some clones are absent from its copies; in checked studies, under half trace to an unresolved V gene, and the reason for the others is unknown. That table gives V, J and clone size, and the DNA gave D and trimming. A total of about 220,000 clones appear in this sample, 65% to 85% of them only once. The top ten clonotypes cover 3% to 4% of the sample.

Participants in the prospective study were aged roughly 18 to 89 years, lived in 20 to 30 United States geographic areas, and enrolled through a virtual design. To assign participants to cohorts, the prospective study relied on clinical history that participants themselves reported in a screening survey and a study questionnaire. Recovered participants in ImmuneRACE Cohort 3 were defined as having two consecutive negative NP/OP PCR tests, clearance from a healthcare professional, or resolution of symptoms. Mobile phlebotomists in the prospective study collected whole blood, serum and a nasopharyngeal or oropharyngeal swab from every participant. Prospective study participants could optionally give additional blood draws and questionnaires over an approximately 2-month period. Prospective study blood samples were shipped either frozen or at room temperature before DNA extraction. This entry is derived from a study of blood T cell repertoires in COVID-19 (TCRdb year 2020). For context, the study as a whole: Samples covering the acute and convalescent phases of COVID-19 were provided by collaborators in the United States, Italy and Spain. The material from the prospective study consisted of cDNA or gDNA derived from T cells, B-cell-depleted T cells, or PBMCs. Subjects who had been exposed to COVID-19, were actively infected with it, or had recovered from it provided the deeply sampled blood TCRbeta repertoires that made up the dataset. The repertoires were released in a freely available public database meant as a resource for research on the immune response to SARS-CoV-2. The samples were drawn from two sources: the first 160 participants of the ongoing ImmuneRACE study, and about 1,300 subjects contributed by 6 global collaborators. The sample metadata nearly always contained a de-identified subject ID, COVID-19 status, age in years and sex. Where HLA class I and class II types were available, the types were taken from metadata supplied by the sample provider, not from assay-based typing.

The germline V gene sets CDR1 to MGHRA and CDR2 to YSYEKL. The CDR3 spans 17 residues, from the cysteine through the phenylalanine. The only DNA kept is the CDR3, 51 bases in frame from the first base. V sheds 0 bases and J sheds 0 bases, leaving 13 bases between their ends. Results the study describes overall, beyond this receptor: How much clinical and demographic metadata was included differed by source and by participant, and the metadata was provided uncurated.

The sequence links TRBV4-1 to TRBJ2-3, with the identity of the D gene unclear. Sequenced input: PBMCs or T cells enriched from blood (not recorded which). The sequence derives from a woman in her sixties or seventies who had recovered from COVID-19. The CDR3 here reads CASSQDRSLFSTDTQYF. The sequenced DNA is TGCGCCAGCAGCCAAGATCGGAGCCTTTTTAGCACAGATACGCAGTATTTT.